The rows below give T cell receptor beta chains drawn from one sample of a study of CD8 T cells in Susac syndrome. From the immunoSEQ multiplex PCR reads, TCRdb called clonotypes with MiXCR, one entry per CDR3 protein. Of tens of thousands of distinct CDR3 sequences in the sample, roughly 93% were seen once. The sample was CD4+ T cells from PBMCs. The origin of the receptors is a human donor with Susac syndrome. CDR3s include the opening cysteine and the closing phenylalanine or tryptophan. A D gene is named only where the DNA matches it firmly. Clone size is given for some rows only: seen once, a few or many times, or a class if the clone is expanded.

TRBJ2-4,-,TRBV4-1,TRBD2,TGCGCCAGCAGCCAAGACTGGGAGGGGCAGGGAGGGAACATTCAGTACTTC,CASSQDWEGQGGNIQYF
TRBJ2-7,-,TRBV6-2/TRBV6-3,-,TGTGCCAGCAGTTACTCATGGAGGGGCTACGAGCAGTACTTC,CASSYSWRGYEQYF
TRBJ2-6,-,TRBV7-2,TRBD2,TGTGCCAGCAGCCCGAATAGCGGGGGCTCTGGGGCCAACGTCCTGACTTTC,CASSPNSGGSGANVLTF
TRBJ1-3,once,TRBV2,-,TGTGCCAGCAGTGACGAGAGGGCTGGAAACACCATATATTTT,CASSDERAGNTIYF
TRBJ1-1,-,TRBV5-1,-,TGCGCCAGCAGCGGTGAGGGCCTTATGAACACTGAAGCTTTCTTT,CASSGEGLMNTEAFF
TRBJ1-6,once,TRBV12-2,-,TGTGCAAAAACCGGACAGGCTCTCGGTGGTTCCTATAATTCACCCCTCCACTTT,CAKTGQALGGSYNSPLHF
TRBJ2-7,-,TRBV18,-,TGTGCCAGCTCTTACCTATGGGGGGGCTCATCCTACGAGCAGTACTTC,CASSYLWGGSSYEQYF
TRBJ2-1,-,TRBV28,-,TGTGCCAGCAGTTTATCCGCTAGCAATGAGCAGTTCTTC,CASSLSASNEQFF
TRBJ1-4,-,TRBV20-1,TRBD1,TGCAGTGCTATGTCGGCAGGGGGAATTGAAAAACTGTTTTTT,CSAMSAGGIEKLFF
TRBJ2-5,-,TRBV5-1,TRBD2,TGCGCCAGCAGCCGTGGACTAGCGGGTCCTGAGACCCAGTACTTC,CASSRGLAGPETQYF
TRBJ2-5,-,TRBV6-5,-,TGTGCCAGCAGTCCCAAGGTCCGAGAGACCCAGTACTTC,CASSPKVRETQYF
TRBJ1-1,-,TRBV11-2,-,TGTGCCAGCAGCTCTCGGACAGAGAACACTGAAGCTTTCTTT,CASSSRTENTEAFF
TRBJ2-7,-,TRBV5-1,-,TGCGCCAGCAGCTTGGCCTCAACAGGCCCCTACGAGCAGTACTTC,CASSLASTGPYEQYF
TRBJ1-5,-,TRBV6-1,-,TGTGCCAGCAGTGGACAGAGCGATCAGCCCCAGCATTTT,CASSGQSDQPQHF
TRBJ1-4,-,TRBV20-1,-,TGCAGTGCTAGAGATTACGGGAGGGCTAATGAAAAACTGTTTTTT,CSARDYGRANEKLFF
TRBJ1-2,-,TRBV21-1,-,TGTGCCAGCAGCAAACCCGCTTTGAACTATGGCTACACCTTC,CASSKPALNYGYTF
TRBJ2-3,-,TRBV2,-,TGTGCCAGCCTACAAGACGGGGCTAGCACAGATACGCAGTATTTT,CASLQDGASTDTQYF
TRBJ2-7,-,TRBV19,-,TGTGCCAGTAGTATGTCCATACATAGTGGCTACGAGCAGTACTTC,CASSMSIHSGYEQYF
TRBJ2-5,-,TRBV6-6,TRBD2,TGTGCCAGCAGGTCTACTAGCGGGGGTCGGGAGACCCAGTACTTC,CASRSTSGGRETQYF
TRBJ1-1,-,TRBV5-1,-,TGCGCCAGCAGCTGGGCCGTCGAGTCGGTAGCTTTCTTT,CASSWAVESVAFF
TRBJ2-5,-,TRBV7-9,-,TGTGCCAGCAGCTTCGGGACCCTGCAGGGAGAGACCCAGTACTTC,CASSFGTLQGETQYF
TRBJ1-5,-,TRBV28,-,TGTGCCAGCAGTTCCGTTTTAGTGCCCCAGCATTTT,CASSSVLVPQHF
TRBJ2-5,-,TRBV28,TRBD1,TGTGCCAGCAGTTTAACAGGACAGGGTTGGAGGGAGACCCAGTACTTC,CASSLTGQGWRETQYF
TRBJ2-7,-,TRBV5-4,TRBD2,TGTGCCAGCAGCTTGGGAAAACGTGGTAGCGGGGACTCCTACGAGCAGTACTTC,CASSLGKRGSGDSYEQYF
TRBJ2-7,few,TRBV5-1,TRBD1,TGCGCCAGCAGCTCCGGGACAGGGGGCAACGAGCAGTACTTC,CASSSGTGGNEQYF
TRBJ2-5,-,TRBV20-1,-,TGCAGTGCTAGAGATCTAAAGGACATCCAAGAGACCCAGTACTTC,CSARDLKDIQETQYF
TRBJ2-1,once,TRBV18,TRBD2,TGTGCCAGCTCACCCTTACTAGCGGGGGGCTCCTACAATGAGCAGTTCTTC,CASSPLLAGGSYNEQFF
TRBJ2-5,once,TRBV5-4,-,TGTGCCAGCAGTTCCGACAGTACTCGACAAGAGACCCAGTACTTC,CASSSDSTRQETQYF
TRBJ1-2,-,TRBV5-1,-,TGCGCCAGCAGCGCGGCGACAGTTCTAGGAGGCTACACCTTC,CASSAATVLGGYTF
TRBJ2-7,-,TRBV30,-,TGTGCCTGGAGTGTACCGTCTCCCATTAGGTACGAGCAGTACTTC,CAWSVPSPIRYEQYF
TRBJ1-1,-,TRBV18,TRBD1,TGTGCCAGTGACAGGGGGCAGGACACTGAAGCTTTCTTT,CASDRGQDTEAFF
TRBJ2-7,once,TRBV11-3,-,TGTGCCAGCAGCTTTAGTAACACCTACGAGCAGTACTTC,CASSFSNTYEQYF
TRBJ2-5,few,TRBV7-2,TRBD2,TGTGCCAGCAGCCTAGCGGGGGGTCAAGAGACCCAGTACTTC,CASSLAGGQETQYF
TRBJ1-1,-,TRBV20-1,TRBD1,TGCAGTGCTAGAAGGGTCGCGGGACAGGGAGGAAGGGGCACTGAAGCTTTCTTT,CSARRVAGQGGRGTEAFF
TRBJ1-2,-,TRBV3-1,-,TGTGCCAGCAAGGGGGAGGGCCGCTTCTATGGCTACACCTTC,CASKGEGRFYGYTF
TRBJ1-3,-,TRBV6-5,-,TGTGCCAGCAGCGACTGGGACGGTGGAAACACCATATATTTT,CASSDWDGGNTIYF
TRBJ1-1,-,TRBV6-5,-,TGTGCCAGCACCACACAAGGAGACACTGAAGCTTTCTTT,CASTTQGDTEAFF
TRBJ2-2,-,TRBV9,-,TGTGCCAGCAGGGGGAGTCGGGCCGGGGAGCTGTTTTTT,CASRGSRAGELFF
TRBJ1-6,-,TRBV20-1,-,TGCAGTGCTAGAGCCACAGGGCTAGGGATTTCACCCCTCCACTTT,CSARATGLGISPLHF
TRBJ2-7,-,TRBV5-1,-,TGCGCCAGCAGCTCCGGGACTCCCGGCCCCTACGAGCAGTACTTC,CASSSGTPGPYEQYF
TRBJ1-2,-,TRBV10-3,TRBD1,TGTGCCATCAGTGAGACGGGACAGGGGGCTCTTGGCTACACCTTC,CAISETGQGALGYTF
TRBJ2-7,-,TRBV6-2/TRBV6-3,TRBD1,TGTGCCAGCAGCCCGCCCGGGACAGGCCTCTCCTACGAGCAGTACTTC,CASSPPGTGLSYEQYF
TRBJ1-1,-,TRBV27,-,TGTGCCAGCAGAAAACTACTAATCAGGGGCCCTCCTGAAGCTTTCTTT,CASRKLLIRGPPEAFF
TRBJ2-7,once,TRBV20-1,-,TGCAGTGCTACCTGGGAGAAGGACGAGCAGTACTTC,CSATWEKDEQYF
TRBJ1-5,-,TRBV30,-,TGTGCCTGGAGTGACGGACTGAGAGGGCCCCAGCATTTT,CAWSDGLRGPQHF
TRBJ1-2,once,TRBV30,-,TGTGCCTGGAGTGTATGGGTGGATGACTATGGCTACACCTTC,CAWSVWVDDYGYTF
TRBJ2-7,-,TRBV3-1,-,TGTGCCAGCAGCCATCCGGGATCGGCCTCCTACGAGCAGTACTTC,CASSHPGSASYEQYF
TRBJ2-3,-,TRBV24-1,-,TGTGCCACCAGTGATTTGTACCGGTCAGGGGGCACAGATACGCAGTATTTT,CATSDLYRSGGTDTQYF
TRBJ2-7,-,TRBV9,-,TGTGCCAGCAGCGCTCACTACAAAGGGTACGAGCAGTACTTC,CASSAHYKGYEQYF